This T cell receptor beta chain was sequenced in a study of T-cell reconstitution after alpha-beta-depleted transplantation in children. Between the trimmed V and J ends, which lost 2 bases and 5 bases, there was a span of 8 bases. Germline V lookup: CDR1 SGHTA, CDR2 FQGNSA. The CDR3 contains 13 residues. The TCRbeta library incorporated unique molecular identifiers. One entry per CDR3 protein, called by TCRdb with MiXCR from the PCR reads. This table has fewer than 550,000 distinct CDR3 sequences, 11% appearing once. This clonotype came up many times. This sample comprised PBMCs from the stem cell graft donor, obtained from the stem cell graft. The rearrangement uses TRBV7-2 and TRBJ2-3; D remains ambiguous. The sequence came from a human donor who donated a stem cell graft to a child with acute myeloid leukemia. The CDR3 coding sequence is TGTGCCAGCAGCTTACCCGGCCGAGATACGCAGTATTTT. Amino acid sequence: CASSLPGRDTQYF.